These T cell receptor beta chains were read from a single sample in a study of blood T cell repertoires in COVID-19. Here immunoSEQ multiplex PCR was the method, and the copy in TCRdb shows in-frame clones only, minus some. The sample comprises roughly 160,000 clones, roughly 86% of which are singletons, and about 7% rests with the top ten. Sequenced input: peripheral blood. Receptors originate from a man over 45 with active or convalescent COVID-19. CDR3s include the opening cysteine and the closing phenylalanine or tryptophan. Each record gives: V gene, J gene, CDR3 protein.

v_call: TRBV3-1/TRBV3-2; j_call: TRBJ2-2; cdr3_aa: CASSQVGGPRRSGELFF
v_call: TRBV5-1; j_call: TRBJ1-1; cdr3_aa: CASSLALGVRAEAFF
v_call: TRBV5-4; j_call: TRBJ2-3; cdr3_aa: CASSPKVGLAVSTDTQYF
v_call: TRBV7-2; j_call: TRBJ1-1; cdr3_aa: CASSLGHRGGLTEAFF
v_call: TRBV9; j_call: TRBJ1-5; cdr3_aa: CASSVQGDNQPQHF
v_call: TRBV18; j_call: TRBJ2-2; cdr3_aa: CASSPQGAFNTGELFF
v_call: TRBV10-3; j_call: TRBJ1-4; cdr3_aa: CAISESRQGGSLSEKLFF
v_call: TRBV7-9; j_call: TRBJ2-5; cdr3_aa: CASSLSGAQAETQYF
v_call: TRBV20-1; j_call: TRBJ2-1; cdr3_aa: CRALSGSEQFF
v_call: TRBV5-1; j_call: TRBJ1-5; cdr3_aa: CASSLTGNSNQPQHF
v_call: TRBV24-1; j_call: TRBJ2-3; cdr3_aa: CATIRADTQYF
v_call: TRBV3-1/TRBV3-2; j_call: TRBJ2-2; cdr3_aa: CATAREPGELFF
v_call: TRBV3-1/TRBV3-2; j_call: TRBJ1-2; cdr3_aa: CASSPPGTVSYGYTF
v_call: TRBV4-3; j_call: TRBJ2-2; cdr3_aa: CASSLAGPNTGELFF
v_call: TRBV6-2/TRBV6-3; j_call: TRBJ2-3; cdr3_aa: CASSYSAGRKNTDTQYF
v_call: TRBV7-9; j_call: TRBJ2-1; cdr3_aa: CASSRRGSGRNEQFF